This passage covers 29 T cell receptor beta chains from one sample sequenced in a study of blood T cell repertoires in COVID-19 (dated by TCRdb to the early 2020s). Libraries were prepared through the immunoSEQ multiplex PCR assay. TCRdb carries this immuneACCESS record with in-frame sequences only. Its versions omit some clonotypes, under half of them owing to an unresolved V gene in the studies checked, with the rest unexplained. The table for this sample lists some 66,000 clones; about nine tenths of them were counted only once. The ten largest clones take up 6% to 9.5% of the sample. The source material was peripheral blood. The source of these receptors is a human donor in a cohort sampled during active COVID-19.

The chain carries TRBV28 and TRBJ2-7; 9 nucleotides line up with TRBD1. The CDR3 length is 15 residues. CDR1 and CDR2 (germline): MDHEN, SYDVKM. V was pared by 3 bases and J by 3 bases, with 6 bases of the junction left unmatched. CDR3 sequence reads: CASSFYSGQGYEQYF. The CDR3 DNA is TGTGCCAGCAGTTTCTATTCGGGACAGGGCTACGAGCAGTACTTC. The full variable domain, in which reference TRBV28 and TRBJ2-7 provide the parts outside the CDR3, is DVKVTQSSRYLVKRTGEKVFLECVQDMDHENMFWYRQDPGLGLRLIYFSYDVKMKEKGDIPEGYSVSREKKERFSLILESASTNQTSMYLCASSFYSGQGYEQYFGPGTRLTVT.

This chain uses TRBV21-1 with TRBJ2-2; the table names TRBD1, a call not compared with the DNA. TRBV21-1 corresponds to a pseudogene. The CDR3 runs to 15 residues. CDR3 DNA: TGTGCCAGCAGCGCCAGGGATGCGAACACCGGGGAGCTGTTTTTT. It yields the protein CASSARDANTGELFF.

This chain uses TRBV18 with TRBJ2-5; 7 bases are shared with TRBD2. CDR1 and CDR2 from the germline V gene are KGHSH and LQKENI. The CDR3 spans 16 residues. The junction had 6 bases not matched to a gene; V was cut back by 0 bases and J by 2 bases. CDR3 sequence reads: CASSPPNFGGQETQYF. The CDR3 DNA sequence: TGTGCCAGCTCACCACCGAACTTCGGGGGGCAAGAGACCCAGTACTTC.

The rearrangement joins TRBV6-1 to TRBJ1-2; D possibly corresponds to TRBD1 (5 bases). The germline V and J ends were trimmed by 1 base and 0 bases, with 12 bases remaining between them. The CDR3 extends over 16 amino acids. The V gene's germline CDR1 is MNHNS and CDR2 SASEGT. CDR3 amino acids: CASSEGQQVANYGYTF. The DNA for the CDR3 is TGTGCCAGCAGTGAAGGACAGCAGGTAGCTAACTATGGCTACACCTTC.

The V and J genes are TRBV5-6 and TRBJ2-1; TRBD2 matches 11 bases. Germline assignment: CDR1 SGHDT and CDR2 YYEEEE. V lost 4 bases, J lost 5 bases, and 2 bases stayed unmatched. This CDR3 has 14 residues. This chain's CDR3 is CASSTSGGNNEQFF. Written as DNA, the CDR3 is TGTGCCAGCAGCACTAGCGGGGGAAACAATGAGCAGTTCTTC.

The chain has TRBV7-9 and TRBJ2-6, with TRBD2 matching 7 bases. The germline CDR1 and CDR2 sequences are SEHNR and FQNEAQ (reference sequence). The trim removed 0 bases at V and 2 bases at J, leaving 4 bases unmatched. CDR3 length equals 17 residues. The CDR3 spells CASSLARGSPGANVLTF. In DNA form, the CDR3 reads TGTGCCAGCAGCTTAGCGCGGGGGAGCCCTGGGGCCAACGTCCTGACTTTC.

This chain links TRBV7-3 with TRBJ2-1, with TRBD2 matching 10 bases. The CDR3 has 15 amino acids. V shed 0 bases and J 6 bases; nucleotides not matched to a gene: 2. The germline gives CDR1 SGHTA, CDR2 FQGTGA. The chain's CDR3 is CASSLTASGSNEQFF. DNA for the CDR3: TGTGCCAGCAGCTTAACAGCTAGCGGGAGCAATGAGCAGTTCTTC. Full variable domain (outside the CDR3, taken from reference TRBV7-3 and TRBJ2-1): GAGVSQTPSNKVTEKGKYVELRCDPISGHTALYWYRQSLGQGPEFLIYFQGTGAADDSGLPNDRFFAVRPEGSVSTLKIQRTERGDSAVYLCASSLTASGSNEQFFGPGTRLTVL.

The V gene is TRBV2, the J gene TRBJ2-1; 8 bases agree with TRBD2. The J segment lost 6 bases and the V segment lost 6 bases, leaving 13 bases of the junction unmatched. The CDR3 sequence is 16 residues long. In germline, CDR1 is SNHLY, CDR2 FYNNEI. As DNA, the CDR3 is TGTGCCAGCAGACCACCAGTACTAGCGGCTTCCAATGAGCAGTTCTTC. Amino acid sequence: CASRPPVLAASNEQFF.

This clone was observed once. The chain combines TRBV11-2 with TRBJ1-1; D not certain. Per germline, CDR1 SGHAT and CDR2 FQNNGV. This CDR3 region has 11 residues. The V end lost 2 bases, the J end lost 8 bases, and 6 bases lay between the germline ends. CDR3 in DNA: TGTGCCAGCAGCTTACAGGTAGAAGCTTTCTTT. Its protein is CASSLQVEAFF.

Written as DNA, the CDR3 is TGTGCCAGTAGTATCCAGGGTATCGATGGCTACACCTTC. This sequence encodes CASSIQGIDGYTF. This rearrangement joins TRBV19 to TRBJ1-2, with D possibly TRBD1 on 5 matching bases. The CDR3 length is 13 residues. Germline CDR1 is LNHDA and CDR2 is SQIVND (reference sequence). Trimming cost V 3 bases and J 6 bases, with 11 bases left between them.

The J gene is TRBJ2-7, the V gene TRBV19; 7 bases are a match to TRBD2. The CDR3 extends over 13 amino acids. Per the germline V gene, CDR1 is LNHDA and CDR2 is SQIVND (reference sequence). V was pared by 7 bases and J by 2 bases, with 5 bases of the junction left unmatched. This chain's CDR3 is CASKASGTYEQYF. The CDR3 DNA sequence: TGTGCCAGTAAAGCAAGCGGGACCTACGAGCAGTACTTC.

The V call is TRBV6-2 or TRBV6-3, the J call TRBJ2-7; TRBD2 aligns across 7 bases. CDR1 is MNHEY, CDR2 SVGEGT, per germline. With V trimmed by 5 bases and J by 4 bases, 5 bases remained unmatched. This CDR3 has 13 amino acids. CDR3 DNA sequence: TGTGCCAGCAGTACCGGGGGGAAGTACGAGCAGTACTTC. Protein sequence: CASSTGGKYEQYF.

The chain couples TRBV14 to TRBJ2-7; TRBD2 might be the D (6 bases). Germline CDR1 reads SGHDN; CDR2 reads FVKESK. Deletions cut 4 bases from V and 3 bases from J, with 16 bases between. The CDR3 totals 15 residues. As DNA, the CDR3 is TGTGCCAGCAGCCGCCTAGGGACTGGTATCTACGAGCAGTACTTC. This encodes CASSRLGTGIYEQYF.

The rearrangement uses TRBV5-6 and TRBJ2-1, with TRBD2 as a possible D gene (7 bases). The V end was cut by 4 bases, the J end by 2 bases, with 19 bases between. This CDR3 contains 17 residues. The V gene's germline CDR1 is SGHDT and CDR2 YYEEEE. CDR3 DNA: TGTGCCAGCAGCCCGGGGCGAGGGGGGGATGCCTACAATGAGCAGTTCTTC. This sequence encodes CASSPGRGGDAYNEQFF.

The V and J genes are TRBV19 and TRBJ1-2; weak D call: TRBD1 (5 bases). The CDR3 loop spans 13 amino acids. Trimming pared 1 base from V and 6 bases from J, leaving 9 bases between. The germline V gene encodes CDR1 LNHDA and CDR2 SQIVND (reference sequence). Written as DNA, the CDR3 is TGTGCCAGTAGTATAGTCAGGGCGGATGGCTACACCTTC. It yields the protein CASSIVRADGYTF. Based on the CDR3 plus reference TRBV19 and TRBJ1-2, the full variable domain is DGGITQSPKYLFRKEGQNVTLSCEQNLNHDAMYWYRQDPGQGLRLIYYSQIVNDFQKGDIAEGYSVSREKKESFPLTVTSAQKNPTAFYLCASSIVRADGYTFGSGTRLTVV.

The chain's CDR3 is CASSYDRVGNQPQHF. Written as DNA, the CDR3 is TGTGCCAGCAGTTACGACAGGGTGGGCAATCAGCCCCAGCATTTT. This chain uses TRBV6-2 or TRBV6-3 with TRBJ1-5; 7 bases align to TRBD1. This CDR3 has 15 residues. Germline loops: CDR1 MNHEY, CDR2 SVGEGT. With 2 bases clipped from V and 2 bases from J, the junction kept 3 bases outside the gene matches.

The V gene is TRBV5-4, the J gene TRBJ2-3; 7 bases agree with TRBD2. Germline CDR1 reads SGHNT; CDR2 reads YYREEE (reference sequence). This CDR3 has 16 residues. The V and J ends lost 3 bases and 2 bases, in that order; junction bases with no gene match: 9. CDR3 bases: TGTGCCAGCAGCTCGAAAGCGGGACGCGACACAGATACGCAGTATTTT. As protein: CASSSKAGRDTDTQYF.

The V and J genes are TRBV28 and TRBJ2-3, with 7 nucleotides matching TRBD1. The V gene's germline CDR1 is MDHEN and CDR2 SYDVKM. This CDR3 contains 16 residues. Trimming at V came to 5 bases and at J to 0 bases, leaving 8 bases not matched to a gene. Here the CDR3 reads CASSKHRGTSTDTQYF. The CDR3 DNA sequence: TGTGCCAGCAGTAAACACAGGGGTACTAGCACAGATACGCAGTATTTT.

The CDR3 DNA is TGTGCCAGCAGCTTAGTCGACCAAGAGACCCAGTACTTC. This sequence encodes CASSLVDQETQYF. The chain combines TRBV7-2 with TRBJ2-5; D not resolved. The CDR3 length is 13 residues. V was shortened by 1 base and J by 0 bases, with 3 bases between the two germline ends. Germline V gene data show CDR1 as SGHTA and CDR2 as FQGNSA.

The chain recombines TRBV5-4 with TRBJ2-7; tentatively, D is TRBD2 (5 bases). CDR3 size: 13 residues. CDR1 is SGHNT, CDR2 YYREEE, per germline (reference sequence). V lost 3 bases and J lost 5, with 12 bases in between. Written as DNA, the CDR3 is TGTGCCAGCAGCTATGAACTAGGCCACGAGCAGTACTTC. It encodes CASSYELGHEQYF.

The rearrangement links TRBV2 to TRBJ2-1; 12 nucleotides align to TRBD2. This CDR3 has 15 amino acids. The germline V gene encodes CDR1 SNHLY and CDR2 FYNNEI. The J segment lost 9 bases and the V segment lost 6 bases, leaving 9 bases of the junction unmatched. In nucleotides, the CDR3 is TGTGCCAGCAGCCTAAGGACTAGCGGGAATAGTGAGCAGTTCTTC. Translation: CASSLRTSGNSEQFF. Using reference TRBV2 and TRBJ2-1 for the parts outside the CDR3, the full variable domain is EPEVTQTPSHQVTQMGQEVILRCVPISNHLYFYWYRQILGQKVEFLVSFYNNEISEKSEIFDDQFSVERPDGSNFTLKIRSTKLEDSAMYFCASSLRTSGNSEQFFGPGTRLTVL.

This sequence joins TRBV28 and TRBJ2-7; 8 positions agree with TRBD1. V gave up 4 bases and J gave up 10 bases; unmatched junction bases: 12. This CDR3 spans 14 amino acids. The germline V gene encodes CDR1 MDHEN and CDR2 SYDVKM. The CDR3 protein is CASSYSGTGKPQYF. The CDR3 bases are TGTGCCAGCAGTTACTCCGGGACAGGAAAGCCTCAGTACTTC. Supplemented by reference TRBV28 and TRBJ2-7, the full variable domain reads DVKVTQSSRYLVKRTGEKVFLECVQDMDHENMFWYRQDPGLGLRLIYFSYDVKMKEKGDIPEGYSVSREKKERFSLILESASTNQTSMYLCASSYSGTGKPQYFGPGTRLTVT.

The V gene is TRBV7-8, the J gene TRBJ1-1; TRBD1 agrees at 9 bases. V lost 5 bases and J lost 11; bases outside the gene matches: 6. CDR1 and CDR2 (germline): SGHVS, FQNEAQ. This CDR3 comprises 12 residues. CDR3 in DNA: TGTGCCAGCAGCAGGGACAGGGTAACGGCTTTCTTT. Its translation: CASSRDRVTAFF.

The chain recombines TRBV5-1 with TRBJ1-4, with 7 positions matching TRBD1. Germline assignment: CDR1 SGHRS and CDR2 YFSETQ. J gave up 2 bases and V 5 bases, and 0 bases lay outside the gene matches. The CDR3 runs to 13 residues. The CDR3 DNA sequence: TGCGCCAGCAGGGACAGGACTAATGAAAAACTGTTTTTT. It specifies CASRDRTNEKLFF.

This chain connects TRBV6-5 to TRBJ1-3, with 8 bases matching TRBD1. Germline V gene lookup returns CDR1 MNHEY and CDR2 SVGAGI. V shed 5 bases, J shed 6 bases, and the junction held 6 bases outside the gene matches. The CDR3 runs 14 residues. CDR3 residues: CASSRGQGENTIYF. The CDR3 DNA reads as TGTGCCAGCAGTCGCGGACAGGGTGAAAACACCATATATTTT.

The chain has TRBV11-2 and TRBJ2-1, with D hard to call. The V and J ends lost 2 bases and 9 bases respectively, with 11 bases between them. Germline V CDR1 and CDR2: SGHAT, FQNNGV. There are 13 residues in the CDR3. The CDR3 protein is CASSLRLVGEQFF. DNA for the CDR3: TGTGCCAGCAGCTTACGCCTAGTTGGTGAGCAGTTCTTC.

The chain couples TRBV2 to TRBJ2-7; 9 bases align to TRBD1. Per germline, CDR1 SNHLY and CDR2 FYNNEI. V dropped 10 bases and J dropped 3; count of bases not matched to a gene: 4. This CDR3 has 12 amino acids. The CDR3 DNA is TGTGCCATGCGGGACAGGGACTACGAGCAGTACTTC. It codes for CAMRDRDYEQYF.

V usage is TRBV28 and J usage is TRBJ1-6; D remains ambiguous. With 7 bases removed from V and 7 bases from J, the gap between germline ends came to 8 bases. The CDR3 covers 12 residues. Germline CDR1 reads MDHEN; CDR2 reads SYDVKM. The CDR3 DNA reads as TGTGCCAGCACGGCAGGCAATTCACCCCTCCACTTT. It yields the protein CASTAGNSPLHF.

The table lists this clone with a count of one. The chain uses TRBV9 and TRBJ1-4; D is perhaps TRBD1 (5 bases). Trimming removed 3 bases at V and 7 bases at J, with 19 bases between. The CDR3 spans 16 residues. CDR1 is SGDLS, CDR2 YYNGEE, per germline. CDR3 region: CASSGLGRAGSEKLFF. The CDR3 DNA follows: TGTGCCAGCAGCGGGCTGGGCAGGGCGGGGAGTGAAAAACTGTTTTTT. The full variable domain, in which reference TRBV9 and TRBJ1-4 provide the parts outside the CDR3, is DSGVTQTPKHLITATGQRVTLRCSPRSGDLSVYWYQQSLDQGLQFLIQYYNGEERAKGNILERFSAQQFPDLHSELNLSSLELGDSALYFCASSGLGRAGSEKLFFGSGTQLSVL.